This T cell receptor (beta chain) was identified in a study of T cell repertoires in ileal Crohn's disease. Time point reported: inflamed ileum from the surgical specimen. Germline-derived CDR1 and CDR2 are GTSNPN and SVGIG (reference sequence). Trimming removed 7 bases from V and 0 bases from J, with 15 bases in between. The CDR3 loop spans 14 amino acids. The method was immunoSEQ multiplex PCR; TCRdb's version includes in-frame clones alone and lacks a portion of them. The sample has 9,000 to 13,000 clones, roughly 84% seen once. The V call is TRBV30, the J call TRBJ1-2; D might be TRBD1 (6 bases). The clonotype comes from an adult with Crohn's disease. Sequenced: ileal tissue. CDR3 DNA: TGTGCCTCGAACTACAGGGCCGCTAACTATGGCTACACCTTC. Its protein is CASNYRAANYGYTF.